Shown below are 24 T cell receptor beta chains from a single sample sequenced in a study of blood T cell repertoires in COVID-19. Produced via immunoSEQ multiplex PCR; TCRdb's table is partial and in-frame only. The data show around 300,000 clones, approximately 88% seen once. The sequenced sample consisted of PBMCs or T cells enriched from blood (not recorded which). The receptors stem from a man younger than 40 who had recovered from COVID-19.

This clone has only one observation. V and J are TRBV28 and TRBJ1-2; 7 positions match TRBD1. Per germline, CDR1 MDHEN and CDR2 SYDVKM. This CDR3 has 14 residues. V dropped 6 bases and J dropped 5; count of bases not matched to a gene: 9. The CDR3 bases are TGTGCCAGCAGACCCGGGACAGACTATTATGGCTACACCTTC. Translated: CASRPGTDYYGYTF.

The genes are TRBV4-2 and TRBJ2-7, with D possibly matching TRBD1 (5 bases). Trimming took off 2 bases at V and 2 bases at J, with 16 bases between the two ends. Germline CDR1 reads LGHNA; CDR2 reads YNFKEQ. This CDR3 region has 16 residues. This CDR3 reads CASSQSADSLAYEQYF. CDR3 nucleotide sequence: TGTGCCAGCAGCCAATCGGCCGACAGCCTCGCCTACGAGCAGTACTTC.

The CDR3 nucleotides are TGTGCCAGCAGCCCTAACAGGGGGCAAGGTGGTGAAGAAAAACTGTTTTTT. It specifies CASSPNRGQGGEEKLFF. The chain is built from TRBV5-5 and TRBJ1-4, with TRBD1 matching 9 bases. The CDR3 is 17 residues long. The J segment lost 8 bases and the V segment lost 4 bases, leaving 15 bases of the junction unmatched. CDR1 and CDR2 (germline): SGHKS, YYEKEE (reference sequence).

J is TRBJ2-3 and V is TRBV7-3; 8 bases agree with TRBD1. The length of the CDR3 is 16 residues. V lost 1 base, J lost 4 bases, and 7 bases stayed unmatched. Per the germline V gene, CDR1 is SGHTA and CDR2 is FQGTGA. Here the CDR3 DNA reads TGTGCCAGCAGCTTAATCCAGGGGGCGGGTGCAGATACGCAGTATTTT. Translated: CASSLIQGAGADTQYF.

This chain links TRBV11-3 with TRBJ2-5; 8 bases fit TRBD2. CDR3 length equals 14 residues. Germline V lookup: CDR1 SGHNT, CDR2 YENEEA. V lost 1 base and J lost 2; bases outside the gene matches: 0. CDR3 protein: CASSLGGGQETQYF. The CDR3 bases are TGTGCCAGCAGCTTAGGCGGGGGGCAAGAGACCCAGTACTTC.

The rearrangement joins TRBV5-6 to TRBJ2-6; maybe TRBD1 (6 bases). CDR3 length: 19 amino acids. Germline V gives CDR1 SGHDT, CDR2 YYEEEE. Trimming removed 3 bases from V and 2 bases from J, with 21 bases in between. CDR3 sequence: CASSSTGMRDPTGANVLTF. CDR3 coding DNA: TGTGCCAGCAGCTCAACAGGGATGAGGGACCCAACTGGGGCCAACGTCCTGACTTTC.

V is TRBV20-1 and J is TRBJ2-7; D is possibly TRBD1 (6 bases). Germline loops: CDR1 DFQATT, CDR2 SNEGSKA (reference sequence). The CDR3 has 11 residues. Trimming cost V 7 bases and J 3 bases, with 10 bases left between them. CDR3: CSVQGRYEQYF. The CDR3 DNA follows: TGCAGTGTCCAGGGGCGCTACGAGCAGTACTTC.

The chain employs TRBV7-9 and TRBJ2-7; 9 bases align to TRBD1. J was trimmed by 5 bases and V by 4 bases; bases with no gene match: 6. CDR1 is SEHNR and CDR2 is FQNEAQ in the germline V gene (reference sequence). The CDR3 has 14 amino acids. DNA for the CDR3: TGTGCCAGCAGCTCCCCGGGACAGGGCCACGAGCAGTACTTC. Protein sequence: CASSSPGQGHEQYF.

This chain uses TRBV28 with TRBJ1-6; the D gene is possibly TRBD1 (6 bases). CDR1 is MDHEN, CDR2 SYDVKM, per germline. With 4 bases removed from V and 7 bases from J, the gap between germline ends came to 14 bases. This CDR3 spans 15 amino acids. The CDR3 sequence: CASSSERTANSPLHF. DNA for the CDR3: TGTGCCAGCAGTTCAGAGAGGACAGCCAATTCACCCCTCCACTTT.

V usage is TRBV11-3 and J usage is TRBJ2-2; D ambiguous. The germline CDR1 and CDR2 sequences are SGHNT and YENEEA. V lost 1 base to trimming and J lost 6 bases, with 6 bases between them. The CDR3 is made up of 13 amino acids. This chain's CDR3 is CASSLVGSGELFF. DNA for the CDR3: TGTGCCAGCAGCTTAGTCGGTTCCGGGGAGCTGTTTTTT.

The chain uses TRBV7-2 and TRBJ1-2; 7 positions match TRBD1. The germline V gene has CDR1 SGHTA and CDR2 FQGNSA. V trimming: 1 base; J trimming: 6 bases; junction bases outside the gene matches: 5. The CDR3 covers 14 residues. The CDR3 loop reads CASSLVTGENGYTF. CDR3 bases: TGTGCCAGCAGCTTAGTCACAGGGGAGAATGGCTACACCTTC.

The chain combines TRBV6-5 with TRBJ2-5, with 11 bases identical to TRBD2. The trim removed 6 bases at V and 4 bases at J, leaving 4 bases unmatched. The germline V gene encodes CDR1 MNHEY and CDR2 SVGAGI. This CDR3 is built from 14 residues. The CDR3, as DNA: TGTGCCAGCAGGGGACTAGCGGATCCAGAGACCCAGTACTTC. It codes for CASRGLADPETQYF.

The chain joins TRBV2 to TRBJ1-1; D perhaps matches TRBD1 (5 bases). Trimming took 10 bases from V and 7 from J, leaving 16 bases between them. This CDR3 is 12 amino acids long. Germline loops: CDR1 SNHLY, CDR2 FYNNEI. CDR3 DNA sequence: TGTGCCACCCTCAGACAGCCCGGTGAAGCTTTCTTT. This codes for CATLRQPGEAFF.

J is TRBJ2-7 and V is TRBV6-4, with TRBD1 identical over 8 bases. The V gene's germline CDR1 is MRHNA and CDR2 SNTAGT. This CDR3 has 12 amino acids. Trimming cost V 4 bases and J 4 bases; bases outside gene matches: 0. This CDR3 reads CASSGQGYEQYF. The CDR3, as DNA: TGTGCCAGCAGTGGACAGGGGTACGAGCAGTACTTC.

The rearrangement joins TRBV18 to TRBJ1-4, with 7 bases fitting TRBD1. CDR1 and CDR2 from the germline V gene are KGHSH and LQKENI. The CDR3 spans 13 residues. J lost 8 bases, V lost 4 bases, and 4 bases had no gene match. CDR3 residues: CASSRTGGEKLFF. The DNA of the CDR3 is TGTGCCAGCTCACGGACAGGTGGGGAAAAACTGTTTTTT.

The chain is built from TRBV25-1 and TRBJ2-7; D perhaps matches TRBD2 (5 bases). Germline lookup yields CDR1 MGHDK and CDR2 SYGVNS. V was shortened by 4 bases and J by 2 bases, with 9 bases between the two germline ends. This CDR3 comprises 13 residues. The CDR3 nucleotides read TGTGCCAGCAGTGCGCCGGGAACCTACGAGCAGTACTTC. As protein: CASSAPGTYEQYF.

The rearrangement joins TRBV27 to TRBJ2-7, with D perhaps matching TRBD1 (6 bases). V shed 6 bases and J shed 0 bases, with 12 bases lying between them. The germline V gene encodes CDR1 MNHEY and CDR2 SMNVEV (reference sequence). CDR3 size: 14 residues. The CDR3 here is CASSPTTGSYEQYF. CDR3 DNA sequence: TGTGCCAGCAGCCCCACGACAGGCTCCTACGAGCAGTACTTC.

The genes are TRBV5-4 and TRBJ2-3; 7 nucleotides line up with TRBD1. The junction had 7 bases not matched to a gene; V was cut back by 6 bases and J by 0 bases. The CDR3 is made up of 15 amino acids. The germline gives CDR1 SGHNT, CDR2 YYREEE (reference sequence). The CDR3: CASKHWTGSTDTQYF. The CDR3 region has the DNA TGTGCCAGCAAACACTGGACAGGCAGCACAGATACGCAGTATTTT.

The rearrangement links TRBV7-9 to TRBJ1-2, with 9 bases that match TRBD1. Germline values: CDR1 SEHNR, CDR2 FQNEAQ (reference sequence). The ends lost 1 base at V and 4 bases at J; junction bases unmatched: 7. This CDR3 contains 16 residues. The DNA for the CDR3 is TGTGCCAGCAGCTTAGGCGGAGGGACAGGGATCTATGGCTACACCTTC. Translated: CASSLGGGTGIYGYTF.

The chain uses TRBV11-2 and TRBJ2-7; tentative D call: TRBD2 (5 bases). The CDR3 has 14 residues. V lost 5 bases and J 1 base, leaving 12 bases between the germline ends. Germline values: CDR1 SGHAT, CDR2 FQNNGV. The CDR3 spells CASSPRTGSYEQYF. As DNA, the CDR3 is TGTGCCAGCAGCCCTCGGACTGGTTCCTACGAGCAGTACTTC.

The chain has TRBV11-2 and TRBJ1-3; D remains unclear. V gave up 4 bases and J gave up 0 bases, with 4 bases separating them. From germline, CDR1 is SGHAT and CDR2 FQNNGV. The CDR3 length is 13 residues. Here the CDR3 reads CASSSHSGNTIYF. CDR3 DNA: TGTGCCAGCAGCTCACACTCTGGAAACACCATATATTTT.

In this sample, this clone turned up once. The chain carries TRBV5-4 and TRBJ2-1; 10 bases agree with TRBD1. This CDR3 is 15 amino acids long. Germline V lookup: CDR1 SGHNT, CDR2 YYREEE (reference sequence). V was clipped by 2 bases and J by 4 bases; unmatched bases: 3. CDR3 loop: CASSFSGQGYNEQFF. CDR3 bases: TGTGCCAGCAGCTTTTCGGGACAGGGGTACAATGAGCAGTTCTTC.

This chain connects TRBV3-1 (or the pseudogene TRBV3-2) to TRBJ1-3; D is undetermined. The CDR3 extends over 19 amino acids. Germline assignment: CDR1 LGHDT and CDR2 YNNKEL (reference sequence). V dropped 0 bases and J dropped 0 bases, with 18 bases sitting between them. For the CDR3, the DNA is TGTGCCAGCAGCCAAGACAGCGTGTCTTTTATCCTCTCTGGAAACACCATATATTTT. Encoded protein: CASSQDSVSFILSGNTIYF.

This chain joins TRBV5-1 and TRBJ2-2, with D possibly matching TRBD1 (6 bases). The CDR3 sequence is 13 residues long. The germline CDR1 and CDR2 sequences are SGHRS and YFSETQ. V was shortened by 6 bases and J by 5 bases, with 11 bases between the two germline ends. CDR3 in amino acids: CASNPQGTGELFF. CDR3 coding DNA: TGCGCCAGCAACCCACAGGGAACCGGGGAGCTGTTTTTT. Full variable domain (outside the CDR3, taken from reference TRBV5-1 and TRBJ2-2): KAGVTQTPRYLIKTRGQQVTLSCSPISGHRSVSWYQQTPGQGLQFLFEYFSETQRNKGNFPGRFSGRQFSNSRSEMNVSTLELGDSALYLCASNPQGTGELFFGEGSRLTVL.